This TCR beta chain was recovered during a study of circulating tumor DNA in untreated peripheral T-cell lymphoma. CDR1 MGHRA and CDR2 YSYEKL come from the germline V gene. The CDR3 spans 15 residues. V shed 1 base and J shed 9 bases, with 18 bases lying between them. The assay was immunoSEQ multiplex PCR, and TCRdb's table has in-frame clones only and misses some. The sample includes some 10,000 clones, around 74% seen only once; the top ten take less than 40%. The tumor tissue sample was taken at baseline before any treatment. Findings and limits, study-wide: In 76% of patients, tumor-specific clonotypes were identified.

As concerns this clone: The antigen remains undetermined.

The chain couples TRBV4-1 to TRBJ2-5; possibly TRBD1 or TRBD2 for D (10 bases each). The TCR comes from a human donor with peripheral T-cell lymphoma. Sample: tumor tissue. CDR3 region: CASSQGTSGQGAQYF. The CDR3 DNA reads TGCGCCAGCAGCCAAGGGACTAGCGGACAGGGGGCCCAGTACTTC.